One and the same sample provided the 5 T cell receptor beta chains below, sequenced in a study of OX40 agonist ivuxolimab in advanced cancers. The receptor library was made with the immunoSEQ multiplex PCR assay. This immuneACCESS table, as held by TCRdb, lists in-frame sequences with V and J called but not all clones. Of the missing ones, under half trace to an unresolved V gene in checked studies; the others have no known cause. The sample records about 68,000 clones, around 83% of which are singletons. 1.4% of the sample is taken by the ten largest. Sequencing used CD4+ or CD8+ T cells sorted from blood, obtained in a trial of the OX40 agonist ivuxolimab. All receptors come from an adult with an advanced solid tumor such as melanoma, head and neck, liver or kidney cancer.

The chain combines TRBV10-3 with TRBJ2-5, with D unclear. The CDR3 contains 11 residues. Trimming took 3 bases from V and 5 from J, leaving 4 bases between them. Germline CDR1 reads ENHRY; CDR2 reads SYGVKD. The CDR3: CAISDRETQYF. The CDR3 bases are TGTGCCATCAGTGACAGGGAGACCCAGTACTTC.

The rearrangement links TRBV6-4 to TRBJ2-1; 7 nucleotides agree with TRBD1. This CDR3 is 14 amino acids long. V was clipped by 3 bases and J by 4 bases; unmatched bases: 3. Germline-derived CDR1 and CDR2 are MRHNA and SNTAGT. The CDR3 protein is CASSDGTAYNEQFF. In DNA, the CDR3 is TGTGCCAGCAGTGATGGGACAGCTTACAATGAGCAGTTCTTC.

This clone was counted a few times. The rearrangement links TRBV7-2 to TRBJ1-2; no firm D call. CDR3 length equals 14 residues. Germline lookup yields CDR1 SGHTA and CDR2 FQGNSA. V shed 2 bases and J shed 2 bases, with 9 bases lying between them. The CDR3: CASSLPGVNYGYTF. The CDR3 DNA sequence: TGTGCCAGCAGCTTACCGGGAGTCAACTATGGCTACACCTTC.

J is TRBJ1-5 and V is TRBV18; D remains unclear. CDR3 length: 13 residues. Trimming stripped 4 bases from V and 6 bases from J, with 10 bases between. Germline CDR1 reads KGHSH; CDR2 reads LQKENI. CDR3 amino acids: CASSQSDGQPQHF. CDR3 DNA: TGTGCCAGCTCACAGTCGGACGGTCAGCCCCAGCATTTT.

The CDR3 is CASSQSAEGEREVSGNTIYF. For the CDR3, the DNA is TGCGCCAGCAGTCAATCGGCGGAGGGTGAAAGGGAGGTCAGTGGAAACACCATATATTTT. J is TRBJ1-3 and V is TRBV23-1; D not resolved. Being an ORF, TRBV23-1 has a function that is uncertain. The length of the CDR3 is 20 residues. The ends were cut back, 0 bases at V and 3 bases at J, with 24 bases in the middle.